This TCR beta chain was identified in a study of post-analysis software for immune sequencing data. The CDR3 is made up of 13 amino acids. V lost 5 bases to trimming and J lost 10 bases; unmatched junction nucleotides: 5. Findings and caveats of the study: Patients showed TRBV5-6, TRBV5-1 and TRBV20-1 among roughly five TRBV segments more frequent than in controls.

The authors incorporated unique molecular identifiers into the TCR beta cDNA libraries. TCRdb independently ran MiXCR on the PCR reads; one entry per CDR3 protein. This sample has a few hundred thousand distinct CDR3 sequences, with roughly 45% found just once. This clonotype was found a few times. What it binds is not known. The TCR sequence derives from a girl aged 5 to 17 with multiple sclerosis. This rearrangement joins TRBV12-3 or TRBV12-4 to TRBJ2-1; TRBD1 matches at 10 bases. The sequenced sample consisted of blood. CDR3 sequence: CASSAGTGEEQFF. As DNA, the CDR3 is TGTGCCAGCAGTGCCGGGACAGGGGAAGAGCAGTTCTTC.